Listed here is a single T cell receptor beta chain. The data stem from a study of blood T cell repertoires in COVID-19. Background on the study: Sites in the United States, Italy and Spain provided acute and convalescent COVID-19 samples.

Trimming took 5 bases from V and 3 from J, leaving 13 bases between them. From germline, CDR1 is MNHNY and CDR2 SVGAGI (reference sequence). The CDR3 has 14 residues. The repertoire was sequenced with immunoSEQ multiplex PCR; TCRdb's copy has only in-frame clones and lacks some. Of approximately 230,000 clones in the sample, 85% to 90% are singletons; the top ten hold over 1.1%. This receptor was identified in a man older than 75 with acute or convalescent COVID-19. Sequenced material: peripheral blood. This chain links TRBV6-6 with TRBJ1-1; TRBD1 might be the D (6 bases). Written as DNA, the CDR3 is TGTGCCAGCAGTCCATACAGGGTGGACACTGAAGCTTTCTTT. Encoded protein: CASSPYRVDTEAFF.